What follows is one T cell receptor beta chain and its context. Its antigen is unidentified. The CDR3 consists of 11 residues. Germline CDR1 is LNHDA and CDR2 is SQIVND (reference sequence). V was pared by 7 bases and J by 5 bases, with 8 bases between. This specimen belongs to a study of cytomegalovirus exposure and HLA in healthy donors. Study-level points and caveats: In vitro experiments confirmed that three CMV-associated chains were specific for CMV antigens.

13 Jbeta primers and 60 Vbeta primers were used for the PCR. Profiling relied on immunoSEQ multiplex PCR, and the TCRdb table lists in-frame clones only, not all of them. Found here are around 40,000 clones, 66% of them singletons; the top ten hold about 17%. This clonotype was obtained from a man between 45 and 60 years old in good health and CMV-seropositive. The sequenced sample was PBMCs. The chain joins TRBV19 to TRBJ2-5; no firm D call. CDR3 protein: CASTSGETQYF. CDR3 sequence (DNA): TGTGCCAGTACCTCCGGGGAGACCCAGTACTTC.